A single sample is the source of the 27 T cell receptor beta chains below, sequenced in a study of T cells in tuberculosis. Profiled with immunoSEQ multiplex PCR; TCRdb holds only in-frame clones, not every one. The data contain around 35,000 clones, 93% of them singletons. The sample comprised PBMCs. The receptors were gathered from a donor between 10 and 35 years old with latent tuberculosis or without tuberculosis infection.

This rearrangement joins TRBV7-6 to TRBJ1-2; TRBD1 is a possible D gene (5 bases). The germline CDR1 and CDR2 sequences are SGHVS and FNYEAQ. This CDR3 spans 16 amino acids. Trimming left V 1 base short and J 3 bases short, with 15 bases between. The CDR3 nucleotides are TGTGCCAGCAGCTTAGGGCGAGCAGGGAGGGACTATGGCTACACCTTC. It translates to CASSLGRAGRDYGYTF. The whole variable domain, filled in from reference TRBV7-6 and TRBJ1-2, reads GAGVSQSPRYKVTKRGQDVALRCDPISGHVSLYWYRQALGQGPEFLTYFNYEAQQDKSGLPNDRFSAERPEGSISTLTIQRTEQRDSAMYRCASSLGRAGRDYGYTFGSGTRLTVV.

The chain links TRBV6-6 to TRBJ2-7; 9 nucleotides match TRBD1. The CDR3 is made up of 16 amino acids. V trimming: 3 bases; J trimming: 5 bases; junction bases outside the gene matches: 11. The germline V gene encodes CDR1 MNHNY and CDR2 SVGAGI (reference sequence). CDR3 residues: CASSYLQGAPKNEQYF. The CDR3 DNA reads as TGTGCCAGCAGTTATCTACAGGGGGCGCCGAAGAACGAGCAGTACTTC.

The CDR3 loop is CSVDVVNTEAFF. The CDR3, as DNA: TGCAGCGTTGACGTAGTAAACACTGAAGCTTTCTTT. The chain has TRBV29-1 and TRBJ1-1; D is ambiguous. V was clipped by 3 bases and J by 2 bases, with 7 bases between them. The CDR3 totals 12 residues. Germline V gene sequence: CDR1 SQVTM, CDR2 ANQGSEA. The whole variable domain, filled in from reference TRBV29-1 and TRBJ1-1, reads SAVISQKPSRDICQRGTSLTIQCQVDSQVTMMFWYRQQPGQSLTLIATANQGSEATYESGFVIDKFPISRPNLTFSTLTVSNMSPEDSSIYLCSVDVVNTEAFFGQGTRLTVV.

The chain carries TRBV11-2 and TRBJ2-3; TRBD2 agrees at 7 bases. This CDR3 has 16 amino acids. With V trimmed by 7 bases and J by 0 bases, 10 bases remained unmatched. CDR1 is SGHAT, CDR2 FQNNGV, per germline. The DNA of the CDR3 is TGTGCCAGCATCCTGAAGCTAGCGGATAGCACAGATACGCAGTATTTT. Its protein product is CASILKLADSTDTQYF. Full variable domain (remainder filled in from reference TRBV11-2 and TRBJ2-3): EAGVAQSPRYKIIEKRQSVAFWCNPISGHATLYWYQQILGQGPKLLIQFQNNGVVDDSQLPKDRFSAERLKGVDSTLKIQPAKLEDSAVYLCASILKLADSTDTQYFGPGTRLTVL.

This clone was recorded only once. The rearrangement links TRBV5-1 to TRBJ1-3; 8 bases map to TRBD1. The CDR3 runs 16 residues. Trimming at V came to 1 base and at J to 0 bases, leaving 3 bases not matched to a gene. The V gene's germline CDR1 is SGHRS and CDR2 YFSETQ. The CDR3 DNA follows: TGCGCCAGCAGCTTGACAGGGGGTTCCTCTGGAAACACCATATATTTT. Translated: CASSLTGGSSGNTIYF.

V usage is TRBV5-1 and J usage is TRBJ1-2; 9 bases fit TRBD1. V lost 1 base to trimming and J lost 4 bases; unmatched junction nucleotides: 8. Per the germline V gene, CDR1 is SGHRS and CDR2 is YFSETQ. This CDR3 has 16 residues. This CDR3 reads CASSLTGGALGYGYTF. In DNA form, the CDR3 reads TGCGCCAGCAGCTTGACAGGGGGCGCCTTGGGCTATGGCTACACCTTC.

The chain combines TRBV27 with TRBJ1-4; weak D call: TRBD1 (6 bases). The germline CDR1 and CDR2 sequences are MNHEY and SMNVEV (reference sequence). The CDR3 totals 15 residues. V shed 2 bases and J shed 8 bases, with 15 bases lying between them. The CDR3: CASSLTGRREEKLFF. CDR3 bases: TGTGCCAGCAGTTTAACAGGGAGAAGGGAGGAAAAACTGTTTTTT.

The chain combines TRBV14 with TRBJ2-3; unclear D gene. Trimming shortened V by 8 bases and J by 8 bases, and 8 bases separated the two germline ends. The CDR3 is 10 residues long. Germline loops: CDR1 SGHDN, CDR2 FVKESK. CDR3 DNA: TGTGCCAGCCGGCTAGGTACGCAGTATTTT. It codes for CASRLGTQYF.

The V gene is TRBV5-4, the J gene TRBJ2-7; 9 bases line up with TRBD1. CDR1 and CDR2 (germline): SGHNT, YYREEE (reference sequence). The V and J ends lost 4 bases and 2 bases, in that order; junction bases with no gene match: 7. CDR3 length: 15 amino acids. Here the CDR3 DNA reads TGTGCCAGCAGCCAACCGGGACAGGGAGCCTACGAGCAGTACTTC. Protein sequence: CASSQPGQGAYEQYF.

This clone was seen only once. The chain couples TRBV2 to TRBJ2-7; D possibly corresponds to TRBD2 (6 bases). Trimming stripped 3 bases from V and 4 bases from J, with 22 bases between. Germline V gives CDR1 SNHLY, CDR2 FYNNEI. The CDR3 is made up of 17 amino acids. This chain's CDR3 is CASSDVVWAGPEYEQYF. CDR3 bases: TGTGCCAGCAGTGATGTGGTGTGGGCGGGGCCCGAATACGAGCAGTACTTC.

The CDR3 loop reads CASSQDRRGGYPEQYF. The CDR3 nucleotides read TGCGCCAGCAGCCAAGATAGGCGGGGGGGCTATCCCGAGCAGTACTTC. The chain is built from TRBV4-3 and TRBJ2-7; 9 nucleotides match TRBD2. CDR3 length: 16 residues. Losses at the gene ends were 0 bases for V and 6 bases for J; bases not matched to a gene: 9. Germline lookup yields CDR1 LGHNA and CDR2 YSLEER.

This clone was seen a handful of times. The chain recombines TRBV27 with TRBJ2-7; TRBD1 matches at 9 bases. This CDR3 comprises 13 residues. Trimming removed 9 bases from V and 3 bases from J; junction bases left unmatched: 6. Germline V gives CDR1 MNHEY, CDR2 SMNVEV (reference sequence). The CDR3 loop reads CASSPDRGYEQYF. CDR3 nucleotide sequence: TGTGCCAGTTCCCCGGACAGGGGCTACGAGCAGTACTTC.

The chain has TRBV4-3 and TRBJ2-2; TRBD1 matches 10 bases. Germline values: CDR1 LGHNA, CDR2 YSLEER. Trimming cost V 0 bases and J 4 bases; bases outside gene matches: 8. The CDR3 runs 18 residues. The DNA for the CDR3 is TGCGCCAGCAGCCAAGAAGGACTGCGGGACAGGGGCACCGGGGAGCTGTTTTTT. Residues: CASSQEGLRDRGTGELFF.

This clone has a handful of counts. CDR3 loop: CASTGDGNQPQHF. CDR3 coding DNA: TGTGCCAGCACGGGGGACGGCAATCAGCCCCAGCATTTT. The chain recombines TRBV6-6 with TRBJ1-5; D might be TRBD1 (5 bases). Germline V gives CDR1 MNHNY, CDR2 SVGAGI (reference sequence). With 7 bases removed from V and 2 bases from J, the gap between germline ends came to 9 bases. The CDR3 sequence is 13 residues long.

The chain couples TRBV9 to TRBJ2-3; 7 positions agree with TRBD1. The CDR3 has 16 amino acids. Germline CDR1 SGDLS, CDR2 YYNGEE. V was clipped by 4 bases and J by 1 base; unmatched bases: 9. CDR3 nucleotide sequence: TGTGCCAGCAGCATACGGACAGGATTGGGCACAGATACGCAGTATTTT. Residues: CASSIRTGLGTDTQYF.

Sample share makes this clone medium-sized. For the CDR3, the DNA is TGTGCCAGCAGCTTCCGGGACAGGGGAAAAGGCAATCAGCCCCAGCATTTT. This translates into CASSFRDRGKGNQPQHF. V and J are TRBV5-4 and TRBJ1-5; 10 nucleotides agree with TRBD1. Germline CDR1 and CDR2: SGHNT and YYREEE (reference sequence). V lost 2 bases and J lost 2; bases outside the gene matches: 7. The CDR3 contains 17 residues. The complete variable domain, with remaining parts taken from reference TRBV5-4 and TRBJ1-5, reads ETGVTQSPTHLIKTRGQQVTLRCSSQSGHNTVSWYQQALGQGPQFIFQYYREEENGRGNFPPRFSGLQFPNYSSELNVNALELDDSALYLCASSFRDRGKGNQPQHFGDGTRLSIL.

V gene TRBV7-2 combines with J gene TRBJ2-7, with TRBD2 matching over 10 bases. The V segment lost 4 bases and the J segment 6 bases; nucleotides outside the gene matches: 3. Per germline, CDR1 SGHTA and CDR2 FQGNSA. The CDR3 has 13 residues. The CDR3 protein is CASSSRLAGEQYF. CDR3 DNA sequence: TGTGCCAGCAGCTCACGACTAGCGGGCGAGCAGTACTTC.

This chain connects TRBV25-1 to TRBJ2-3, with TRBD2 matching 9 bases. The J segment lost 6 bases and the V segment lost 8 bases, leaving 12 bases of the junction unmatched. This CDR3 region has 15 residues. Germline V gene data show CDR1 as MGHDK and CDR2 as SYGVNS. The CDR3 region is CASSTPGTSSDTQYF. CDR3 DNA sequence: TGTGCCAGCTCGACTCCCGGGACTAGCTCGGATACGCAGTATTTT.

The V gene is TRBV10-2, the J gene TRBJ1-1, with D uncertain. Trimming cost V 6 bases and J 8 bases, with 10 bases left between them. The CDR3 covers 11 residues. Germline V gives CDR1 WSHSY, CDR2 SAAADI. Here the CDR3 reads CASRPGLEAFF. For the CDR3, the DNA is TGCGCCAGCAGACCAGGTCTCGAAGCTTTCTTT.

The CDR3 sequence is CASSFGLQGAQTGGYTF. For the CDR3, the DNA is TGTGCCAGCAGTTTCGGCCTACAGGGGGCGCAGACAGGTGGCTACACCTTC. The chain joins TRBV27 to TRBJ1-2; 9 positions match TRBD1. The CDR3 runs to 17 residues. Looked up from germline, CDR1 is MNHEY and CDR2 is SMNVEV (reference sequence). The ends lost 3 bases at V and 7 bases at J; junction bases unmatched: 15.

Here the CDR3 reads CAMALDSSYYGYTF. CDR3 sequence (DNA): TGTGCCATGGCCCTGGACAGCTCATACTATGGCTACACCTTC. V is TRBV10-3 and J is TRBJ1-2; D is possibly TRBD1 (6 bases). This CDR3 has 14 residues. CDR1 and CDR2 (germline): ENHRY, SYGVKD. V dropped 9 bases and J dropped 3 bases, with 17 bases sitting between them.

V gene TRBV5-4 combines with J gene TRBJ2-1; 10 nucleotides match TRBD2. The CDR3 has 14 amino acids. V was pared by 2 bases and J by 6 bases, with 2 bases of the junction left unmatched. Germline V gives CDR1 SGHNT, CDR2 YYREEE (reference sequence). The CDR3 DNA reads TGTGCCAGCAGCTTAGCGGGGGGGCTCAATGAGCAGTTCTTC. It codes for CASSLAGGLNEQFF. The variable domain in full, with the rest retrieved from reference TRBV5-4 and TRBJ2-1, is ETGVTQSPTHLIKTRGQQVTLRCSSQSGHNTVSWYQQALGQGPQFIFQYYREEENGRGNFPPRFSGLQFPNYSSELNVNALELDDSALYLCASSLAGGLNEQFFGPGTRLTVL.

CDR3 nucleotide sequence: TGTGCCTGGAGTACAGGGTCCAATCAGCCCCAGCATTTT. It codes for CAWSTGSNQPQHF. This chain joins TRBV30 and TRBJ1-5; D may be TRBD1 (6 bases). Looked up from germline, CDR1 is GTSNPN and CDR2 is SVGIG (reference sequence). The V end was cut by 2 bases, the J end by 3 bases, with 8 bases between. The CDR3 is 13 amino acids.

The chain recombines TRBV6-5 with TRBJ2-1; D is possibly TRBD1 (6 bases). The CDR3 is made up of 13 amino acids. Trimming shortened V by 4 bases and J by 9 bases, and 13 bases separated the two germline ends. Germline V lookup: CDR1 MNHEY, CDR2 SVGAGI. The DNA for the CDR3 is TGTGCCAGCAGTTCAAACCTCAGGGGTGAGCAGTTCTTC. As protein: CASSSNLRGEQFF.

This chain uses TRBV30 with TRBJ1-2, with D possibly matching TRBD1 (6 bases). Per germline, CDR1 GTSNPN and CDR2 SVGIG (reference sequence). This CDR3 has 17 residues. The V end lost 1 base, the J end lost 6 bases, and 24 bases lay between the germline ends. CDR3: CAWSDWTGAGAPDGYTF. In DNA, the CDR3 is TGTGCCTGGAGTGACTGGACCGGGGCAGGGGCGCCGGATGGCTACACCTTC.

The chain has TRBV10-2 and TRBJ1-5; 9 nucleotides agree with TRBD1. Trimming removed 6 bases from V and 5 bases from J; junction bases left unmatched: 2. The CDR3 is 13 residues long. Germline CDR1 and CDR2: WSHSY and SAAADI. DNA of the CDR3: TGCGCCAGCAGCCGGGACAGGGATCAGCCCCAGCATTTT. It encodes CASSRDRDQPQHF.

The chain joins TRBV21-1 to TRBJ1-6; the table's D call of TRBD1 was not tested on the DNA. TRBV21-1 constitutes a pseudogene. This CDR3 comprises 12 residues. The CDR3 nucleotides are TGTGCCACGGGACAGGATAATTCACCCCTCCACTTT. Its protein is CATGQDNSPLHF.